The 31 T cell receptor beta chains below all came from one sample that was sequenced in a study of T cells after yellow fever vaccination. TCRdb re-derived calls from the 5' RACE reads in MiXCR, one entry per CDR3 protein. Among 350,000 to 550,000 distinct CDR3 sequences, roughly a sixth were seen once, and the ten largest hold 15% to 20%. This specimen was PBMCs, taken before the yellow fever booster vaccination. These receptors were collected from a man aged 18 to 35 who received the YFV17D yellow fever vaccine.

This clonotype was detected a few times. The V gene is TRBV9, the J gene TRBJ2-3; possibly TRBD1 for D (5 bases). The germline V gene has CDR1 SGDLS and CDR2 YYNGEE. CDR3 length: 14 amino acids. V lost 0 bases, J lost 3 bases, and 8 bases lay in between. CDR3 loop: CASSVERGTDTQYF. CDR3 bases: TGTGCCAGCAGCGTAGAAAGGGGTACAGATACGCAGTATTTT.

V is TRBV27 and J is TRBJ1-6; TRBD1 aligns across 8 bases. J lost 9 bases, V lost 5 bases, and 3 bases had no gene match. Germline lookup yields CDR1 MNHEY and CDR2 SMNVEV (reference sequence). CDR3 size: 13 residues. CDR3 protein: CASSTTGVSPLHF. The CDR3 region has the DNA TGTGCCAGCAGTACGACAGGGGTTTCACCCCTCCACTTT.

The chain uses TRBV6-5 and TRBJ2-3, with 10 bases identical to TRBD1. V shed 11 bases and J 2 bases; nucleotides not matched to a gene: 4. The CDR3 has 13 amino acids. Germline CDR1 is MNHEY and CDR2 is SVGAGI. CDR3: CAGTGALTDTQYF. CDR3 DNA sequence: TGTGCCGGGACAGGGGCCCTCACAGATACGCAGTATTTT.

This clonotype was detected only a few times. This sequence joins TRBV12-3 or TRBV12-4 and TRBJ2-3; a possible D gene is TRBD2 (7 bases). The V and J ends lost 4 bases and 5 bases respectively, with 13 bases between them. The CDR3 loop spans 14 amino acids. The CDR3 reads CASSWRGRRDTQYF. CDR3 sequence (DNA): TGTGCCAGCAGTTGGCGGGGGCGGAGAGATACGCAGTATTTT.

The chain is built from TRBV12-3 or TRBV12-4 and TRBJ2-3; D unresolved. The CDR3 covers 12 residues. The V end lost 6 bases, the J end lost 9 bases, and 13 bases lay between the germline ends. CDR3 residues: CASSSSQRTQYF. The CDR3 nucleotides read TGTGCCAGCAGCTCTTCACAGAGGACGCAGTATTTT.

The genes are TRBV18 and TRBJ2-7; D may correspond to TRBD1 or TRBD2 (6 bases each). The germline V gene has CDR1 KGHSH and CDR2 LQKENI. The ends were cut back, 0 bases at V and 7 bases at J, with 10 bases in the middle. The CDR3 length is 13 residues. The chain's CDR3 is CASSPPEGGEQYV. CDR3 nucleotide sequence: TGTGCCAGCTCACCACCCGAGGGGGGAGAGCAGTACGTC.

V is TRBV6-5 and J is TRBJ1-2, with 8 bases matching TRBD1. The CDR3 is 12 residues long. With V trimmed by 5 bases and J by 7 bases, 3 bases remained unmatched. CDR1 MNHEY and CDR2 SVGAGI come from the germline V gene. DNA for the CDR3: TGTGCCAGCAGTCATGACAGGGGTGGCTACACCTTC. Its translation is CASSHDRGGYTF.

This clonotype occurred a few times. The chain couples TRBV6-5 to TRBJ2-5; tentatively, D is TRBD1 or TRBD2 (5 bases each). The CDR3 is 15 amino acids. The V gene's germline CDR1 is MNHEY and CDR2 SVGAGI. V lost 4 bases and J 4 bases, leaving 16 bases between the germline ends. The CDR3 protein is CASSSKSGTGETQYF. The CDR3 nucleotides are TGTGCCAGCAGTTCTAAGTCAGGGACGGGAGAGACCCAGTACTTC.

This chain joins TRBV7-7 and TRBJ2-7; D unresolved. CDR3 length equals 14 residues. Germline CDR1 is SSHAT and CDR2 is FNYEAQ (reference sequence). With 5 bases removed from V and 0 bases from J, the gap between germline ends came to 11 bases. Written as DNA, the CDR3 is TGTGCCAGCAGCCCAGGACCGGGCTCCTACGAGCAGTACTTC. Encoded protein: CASSPGPGSYEQYF.

This chain joins TRBV7-9 and TRBJ2-2, with D possibly being TRBD2 (5 bases). Germline V gene data show CDR1 as SEHNR and CDR2 as FQNEAQ (reference sequence). Trimming cost V 2 bases and J 1 base, with 11 bases left between them. The CDR3 runs 16 residues. The CDR3 bases are TGTGCCAGCAGCTTAAAGAGAGAGGGGAACACCGGGGAGCTGTTTTTT. Protein: CASSLKREGNTGELFF.

This clonotype was observed a few times. The rearrangement uses TRBV5-6 and TRBJ2-5; the D call may be TRBD1 or TRBD2 (7 bases each). Germline values: CDR1 SGHDT, CDR2 YYEEEE. Trimming cost V 2 bases and J 4 bases, with 18 bases left between them. The length of the CDR3 is 16 residues. The CDR3 protein is CASSFTISRGGETQYF. In DNA, the CDR3 is TGTGCCAGCAGCTTCACAATAAGCAGGGGGGGAGAGACCCAGTACTTC.

This clonotype was counted between two and nine times. V and J are TRBV29-1 and TRBJ2-3, with a tentative D call TRBD2 (5 bases). Per germline, CDR1 SQVTM and CDR2 ANQGSEA. V shed 5 bases and J shed 5 bases, with 17 bases lying between them. CDR3 length equals 14 residues. In DNA, the CDR3 is TGCAGCGTTCTTTCACCCCTCGGGGAAGATACGCAGTATTTT. It is translated as CSVLSPLGEDTQYF.

The table lists this clonotype with a few counts. The chain joins TRBV7-2 to TRBJ1-2, with 7 bases fitting TRBD1. V was clipped by 7 bases and J by 8 bases; unmatched bases: 13. CDR1 is SGHTA, CDR2 FQGNSA, per germline. The CDR3 runs to 14 residues. CDR3 region: CASTHRDSYNGYTF. The CDR3 coding sequence is TGTGCCAGCACCCACCGGGACAGCTATAACGGCTACACCTTC.

In this sample, this clonotype turned up a few times. The chain employs TRBV7-9 and TRBJ2-1; D is unclear. V was trimmed by 5 bases and J by 9 bases, leaving 11 bases between them. CDR1 and CDR2 (germline): SEHNR, FQNEAQ (reference sequence). The CDR3 has 12 amino acids. CDR3: CASSTPGPEQFF. The CDR3, as DNA: TGTGCCAGCAGCACCCCTGGCCCTGAGCAGTTCTTC.

In its sample, this clonotype was seen a few times. This chain joins TRBV5-1 and TRBJ2-7; 13 nucleotides align to TRBD2. The CDR3 contains 16 residues. The V segment lost 0 bases and the J segment 1 base; nucleotides outside the gene matches: 1. The germline V gene has CDR1 SGHRS and CDR2 YFSETQ. The CDR3 loop is CASSLEGLAGSYEQYF. In DNA form, the CDR3 reads TGCGCCAGCAGCTTGGAGGGACTAGCGGGATCCTACGAGCAGTACTTC.

Many counts were recorded for this clonotype. This chain uses TRBV5-6 with TRBJ1-2; no definite D call. This CDR3 has 13 residues. Trimming took 2 bases from V and 0 from J, leaving 5 bases between them. CDR1 and CDR2 from the germline V gene are SGHDT and YYEEEE. CDR3 nucleotide sequence: TGTGCCAGCAGCTTCGAAGCTAACTATGGCTACACCTTC. Translation gives CASSFEANYGYTF.

This clonotype was seen only a few times. The J gene is TRBJ2-7, the V gene TRBV6-6; TRBD1 matches at 8 bases. V trimming: 5 bases; J trimming: 5 bases; junction bases outside the gene matches: 8. The CDR3 sequence is 14 residues long. CDR1 MNHNY and CDR2 SVGAGI come from the germline V gene (reference sequence). CDR3 loop: CASSPTLTGDEQYF. In DNA, the CDR3 is TGTGCCAGCAGTCCGACTTTGACAGGGGACGAGCAGTACTTC.

The V call is TRBV7-3, the J call TRBJ1-2; 7 bases line up with TRBD1. The junction had 5 bases not matched to a gene; V was cut back by 4 bases and J by 6 bases. This CDR3 spans 13 amino acids. CDR1 and CDR2 from the germline V gene are SGHTA and FQGTGA. As DNA, the CDR3 is TGTGCCAGCAGCTATAACAGGGGCGATGGCTACACCTTC. Its protein product is CASSYNRGDGYTF. The entire variable domain, with the rest obtained from reference TRBV7-3 and TRBJ1-2, is as follows: GAGVSQTPSNKVTEKGKYVELRCDPISGHTALYWYRQSLGQGPEFLIYFQGTGAADDSGLPNDRFFAVRPEGSVSTLKIQRTERGDSAVYLCASSYNRGDGYTFGSGTRLTVV.

The chain combines TRBV27 with TRBJ1-2, with D possibly matching TRBD1 (5 bases). Trimming removed 5 bases from V and 8 bases from J, with 18 bases in between. The CDR3 is made up of 14 amino acids. From germline, CDR1 is MNHEY and CDR2 SMNVEV (reference sequence). CDR3: CASSPRRGSGGYTF. CDR3 nucleotides: TGTGCCAGCAGTCCCCGAAGGGGATCGGGCGGCTACACCTTC.

In its sample, this clonotype was seen a few times. The chain links TRBV4-3 to TRBJ2-3; D unresolved. This CDR3 comprises 18 residues. Germline V gene data show CDR1 as LGHNA and CDR2 as YSLEER. Trimming took 0 bases from V and 0 from J, leaving 16 bases between them. The CDR3 DNA sequence: TGCGCCAGCAGCCAAGATTCGGTCAGTCGGGTTAGCACAGATACGCAGTATTTT. Protein sequence: CASSQDSVSRVSTDTQYF.

This clonotype was counted between two and nine times. The rearrangement uses TRBV4-3 and TRBJ1-6, with 8 bases that match TRBD1. This CDR3 contains 18 residues. Germline values: CDR1 LGHNA, CDR2 YSLEER. The ends lost 0 bases at V and 4 bases at J; junction bases unmatched: 8. CDR3 sequence: CASSQELGQATYNSPLHF. CDR3 coding DNA: TGCGCCAGCAGCCAAGAACTGGGACAGGCGACATATAATTCACCCCTCCACTTT.

This clonotype has only a few counts. V is TRBV10-3 and J is TRBJ1-6, with TRBD1 identical over 7 bases. Germline V CDR1 and CDR2: ENHRY, SYGVKD. V was pared by 0 bases and J by 7 bases, with 3 bases of the junction left unmatched. This CDR3 is built from 15 residues. The DNA for the CDR3 is TGTGCCATCAGTGAGTCCGGGGACAGCAATTCACCCCTCCACTTT. This sequence encodes CAISESGDSNSPLHF.

This clonotype was recorded a few times. The chain is built from TRBV6-5 and TRBJ2-2; a weak D match, TRBD1 (6 bases). Looked up from germline, CDR1 is MNHEY and CDR2 is SVGAGI. The V end lost 0 bases, the J end lost 4 bases, and 12 bases lay between the germline ends. The CDR3 totals 16 residues. The CDR3 nucleotides read TGTGCCAGCAGTTACTCGTGGGGGCCACTCACCGGGGAGCTGTTTTTT. It yields the protein CASSYSWGPLTGELFF.

This clonotype is a singleton in its sample. The chain joins TRBV6-2 or TRBV6-3 to TRBJ2-5; the D gene is possibly TRBD1 (5 bases). The germline V and J ends were trimmed by 3 bases and 4 bases, with 12 bases remaining between them. Germline CDR1 MNHEY, CDR2 SVGEGT. The CDR3 spans 14 residues. This CDR3 reads CASSYGASLETQYF. The DNA for the CDR3 is TGTGCCAGCAGTTATGGGGCTTCCTTAGAGACCCAGTACTTC.

This clonotype occurred a few times. This chain joins TRBV5-1 and TRBJ2-5; TRBD2 might be the D (6 bases). Germline V lookup: CDR1 SGHRS, CDR2 YFSETQ. Trimming left V 0 bases short and J 2 bases short, with 14 bases between. CDR3 length: 16 amino acids. The CDR3, as DNA: TGCGCCAGCAGCTTGGGCCCAGCGGGTTTTCAAGAGACCCAGTACTTC. Its translation: CASSLGPAGFQETQYF.

The sample holds a few counts of this clonotype. The chain couples TRBV11-2 to TRBJ2-1, with D possibly being TRBD1 (5 bases). The V gene lost 5 bases and the J gene lost 13 bases, with 18 bases spanning the gap. CDR1 is SGHAT and CDR2 is FQNNGV in the germline V gene. The CDR3 contains 13 residues. As DNA, the CDR3 is TGTGCCAGCAGCCAGATTAGGGAAAGGGGACAGTTCTTC. The encoded protein is CASSQIRERGQFF. Full variable domain (remainder filled in from reference TRBV11-2 and TRBJ2-1): EAGVAQSPRYKIIEKRQSVAFWCNPISGHATLYWYQQILGQGPKLLIQFQNNGVVDDSQLPKDRFSAERLKGVDSTLKIQPAKLEDSAVYLCASSQIRERGQFFGPGTRLTVL.

This clonotype has more than one count but fewer than ten. This chain connects TRBV29-1 to TRBJ2-1; 7 positions agree with TRBD1. Germline CDR1 reads SQVTM; CDR2 reads ANQGSEA. Losses at the gene ends were 3 bases for V and 0 bases for J; bases not matched to a gene: 5. The CDR3 runs 15 residues. In DNA form, the CDR3 reads TGCAGCGTTGAGACGGACAGGAGCTCCTACAATGAGCAGTTCTTC. Its translation: CSVETDRSSYNEQFF.

This clonotype was counted a single time. This chain uses TRBV6-1 with TRBJ2-7; D is unclear. In germline, CDR1 is MNHNS, CDR2 SASEGT. The V gene lost 5 bases and the J gene lost 2 bases, with 10 bases spanning the gap. The CDR3 is 13 amino acids. The CDR3 region is CASSQRSAYEQYF. CDR3 coding DNA: TGTGCCAGCAGTCAAAGGTCCGCCTACGAGCAGTACTTC.

V gene TRBV4-3 combines with J gene TRBJ2-3; 11 bases fit TRBD2. J was trimmed by 3 bases and V by 0 bases; bases with no gene match: 14. The germline CDR1 and CDR2 sequences are LGHNA and YSLEER. The CDR3 totals 20 residues. CDR3 region: CASSQETTSGGLVRTDTQYF. CDR3 nucleotide sequence: TGCGCCAGCAGCCAAGAGACAACTAGCGGGGGACTCGTTAGGACAGATACGCAGTATTTT.

The rearrangement joins TRBV7-9 to TRBJ2-3; TRBD2 is a possible D gene (6 bases). CDR1 is SEHNR and CDR2 is FQNEAQ in the germline V gene (reference sequence). This CDR3 comprises 14 residues. V was shortened by 3 bases and J by 5 bases, with 12 bases between the two germline ends. CDR3 DNA sequence: TGTGCCAGCAGCTTCGGGGACTGGAAAGATACGCAGTATTTT. Amino acids: CASSFGDWKDTQYF.

The CDR3 DNA sequence: TGCAGTGCTAGAAGGTTCGGGGACAGAGGGCAGCCCCAGCATTTT. Translation gives CSARRFGDRGQPQHF. The J gene is TRBJ1-5, the V gene TRBV20-1, with 7 bases aligning to TRBD1. The length of the CDR3 is 15 residues. Germline values: CDR1 DFQATT, CDR2 SNEGSKA (reference sequence). The J segment lost 7 bases and the V segment lost 2 bases, leaving 11 bases of the junction unmatched.